This T cell receptor beta chain was sequenced for a study of blood T cell repertoires in COVID-19. Using immunoSEQ multiplex PCR, the repertoire was profiled, and TCRdb retains in-frame clones only, with some absent. Among roughly 93,000 clones listed, 89% were seen once. Sequencing used peripheral blood. This sequence originates from a man aged 45 to 65 with acute or convalescent COVID-19.

In DNA, the CDR3 is TGTGCCAGCAGCTTAGGGACAGGGGTAGTAGTAGCTTTCTTT. Amino acid sequence: CASSLGTGVVVAFF. This chain links TRBV7-9 with TRBJ1-1, with 9 positions matching TRBD1. The CDR3 sequence is 14 residues long. J lost 10 bases, V lost 1 base, and 7 bases had no gene match. Germline V gene sequence: CDR1 SEHNR, CDR2 FQNEAQ (reference sequence).